This T cell receptor beta chain comes out of a study of CD8+CD57+ T cells in acquired aplastic anemia. Background on the study: Across the sorted CD4+ and CD8+ cells, DNA amounts averaged 3.2 ug. Average CD4+ read depth in healthy donors was 10 million to 12 million reads. The study's findings and limits: It was found that more than 25 CD8+ CDR3 sequences were shared between patients and controls. Significant differences in CD8+ Simpson's diversity were not observed between patients and controls.

This CDR3 comprises 16 residues. Germline V gene data show CDR1 as KGHDR and CDR2 as SFDVKD. V lost 6 bases, J lost 4 bases, and 9 bases stayed unmatched. This clonotype was seen only once. Antigen unknown. According to the study, genomic DNA was the template for TCR beta VDJ and CDR3 profiling. One entry per CDR3 protein results from TCRdb running MiXCR on the reads. The profile shows about 220,000 distinct CDR3 sequences, 34% of them singletons. The sample consisted of sorted CD4+, CD8+, or CD8+CD57+ T cells (not recorded which) from PBMCs. The chain carries TRBV24-1 and TRBJ2-2, with 8 bases lining up with TRBD2. The clonotype was recovered from a human donor in good health, serving as a control. The CDR3 loop reads CATSSIAGRSTGELFF. CDR3 DNA sequence: TGTGCCACCAGTTCCATAGCGGGGCGTTCCACCGGGGAGCTGTTTTTT.